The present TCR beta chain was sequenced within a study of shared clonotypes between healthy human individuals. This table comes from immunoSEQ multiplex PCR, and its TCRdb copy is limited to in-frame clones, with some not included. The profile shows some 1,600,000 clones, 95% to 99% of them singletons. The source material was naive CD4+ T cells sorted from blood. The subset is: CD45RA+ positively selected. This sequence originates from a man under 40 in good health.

CDR3 in DNA: TGTGCCAGCAGGGAGAAGTTAGGGAGTTGGGACACCGGGGAGCTGTTTTTT. Translating gives CASREKLGSWDTGELFF. This rearrangement joins TRBV2 to TRBJ2-2; tentative D call: TRBD2 (5 bases). Trimming removed 6 bases at V and 3 bases at J, with 20 bases between. Germline CDR1 reads SNHLY; CDR2 reads FYNNEI. The CDR3 contains 17 residues.